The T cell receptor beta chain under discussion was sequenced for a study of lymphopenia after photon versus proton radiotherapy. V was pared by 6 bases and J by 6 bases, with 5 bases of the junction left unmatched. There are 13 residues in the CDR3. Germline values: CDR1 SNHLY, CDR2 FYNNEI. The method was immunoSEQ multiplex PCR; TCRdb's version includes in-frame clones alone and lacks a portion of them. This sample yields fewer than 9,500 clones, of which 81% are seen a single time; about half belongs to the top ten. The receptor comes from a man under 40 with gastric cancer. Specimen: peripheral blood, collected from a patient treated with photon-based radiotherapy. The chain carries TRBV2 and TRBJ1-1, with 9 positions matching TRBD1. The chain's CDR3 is CASSRDRAAEAFF. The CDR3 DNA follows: TGTGCCAGCAGCCGGGACAGGGCAGCTGAAGCTTTCTTT.